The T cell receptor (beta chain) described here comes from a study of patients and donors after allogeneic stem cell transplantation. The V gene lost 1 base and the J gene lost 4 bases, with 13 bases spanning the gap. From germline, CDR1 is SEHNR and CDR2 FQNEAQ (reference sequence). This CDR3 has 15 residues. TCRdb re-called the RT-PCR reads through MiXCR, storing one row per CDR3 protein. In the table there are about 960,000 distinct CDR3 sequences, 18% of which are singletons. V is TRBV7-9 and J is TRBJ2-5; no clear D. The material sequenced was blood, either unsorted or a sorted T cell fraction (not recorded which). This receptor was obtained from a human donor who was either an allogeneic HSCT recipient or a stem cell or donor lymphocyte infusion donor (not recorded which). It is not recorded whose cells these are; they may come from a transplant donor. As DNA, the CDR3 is TGTGCCAGCAGCTTAGTGCTGGGCGTGCGAGAGACCCAGTACTTC. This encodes CASSLVLGVRETQYF.